This is a list of T cell receptor beta chains from one sample in a study of blood T cell repertoires in COVID-19. Sequenced by immunoSEQ multiplex PCR; TCRdb stores in-frame clones only, minus some. The sample carries around 260,000 clones, more than 85% recorded once. Material: peripheral blood. These receptors were taken from a woman aged 60 to 75 with COVID-19, enrolled during active disease. CDR3s include the opening cysteine and the closing phenylalanine or tryptophan. D genes are given only for firm matches. The listing skips clone size in some rows; elsewhere it reads once, few, many or a size class.

v_gene	abundance	d_gene	j_gene	CDR3nt	CDR3aa
TRBV6-6	-	-	TRBJ1-6	TGTGCCAGCCGACTAAACAGGGTTTACTCACCCCTCCACTTT	CASRLNRVYSPLHF
TRBV2	once	TRBD2	TRBJ2-1	TGTGCCAGCAGTGAAGCGCTTGGGACTAGCAATGAGCAGTTCTTC	CASSEALGTSNEQFF
TRBV5-4	-	-	TRBJ1-1	TGTGCCAGCAGCTTGGCCGGTGGCAGAGGAAACACTGAAGCTTTCTTT	CASSLAGGRGNTEAFF
TRBV5-8	-	TRBD1	TRBJ1-1	TGTGCCAGCAGGAAGACAGGGGGCACTGAAGCTTTCTTT	CASRKTGGTEAFF
TRBV27	-	-	TRBJ2-7	TGTGCCAGCAGGCGATCCGGCGAGCAGTACTTC	CASRRSGEQYF
TRBV30	-	TRBD2	TRBJ2-7	TGTGCCTGGAGTGCCGGAGCGGGGGGGCGAGGTATCTACGAGCAGTACTTC	CAWSAGAGGRGIYEQYF
TRBV27	-	-	TRBJ2-7	TGTGCCAGCAGTACCCGCGTGTGGTACGAGCAGTACTTC	CASSTRVWYEQYF
TRBV2	-	TRBD1	TRBJ1-4	TGTGCCAGCAAAGGAGTGACAGGGGGTAATGAAAAACTGTTTTTT	CASKGVTGGNEKLFF
TRBV5-4	-	-	TRBJ1-4	TGTGCCAGCAGCCTGACGGGACTAGGGGCAACTAATGAAAAACTGTTTTTT	CASSLTGLGATNEKLFF
TRBV29-1	once	TRBD2	TRBJ2-5	TGCAGCGCCTCGGGACTAGCGGCACAAGAGACCCAGTACTTC	CSASGLAAQETQYF
TRBV5-1	once	-	TRBJ2-1	TGCGCCAGCAGCCCGGCGGACAGGGCCCGACTAGCCTCATCTTACAATGAGCAGTTCTTC	CASSPADRARLASSYNEQFF
TRBV6-5	-	-	TRBJ1-5	TGTGCCAGCACCCCTGTGGGGCGGTCGGTGCAGCATTTT	CASTPVGRSVQHF
TRBV19	-	TRBD2	TRBJ2-7	TGTGCCAGTAGTTGGAGCGCAGCGGGAGCGGGAGGCTACGAGCAGTACTTC	CASSWSAAGAGGYEQYF
TRBV11-2	-	-	TRBJ2-7	TGTGCCAGCAGCTTAGGTGTAGGGACTGTATCCTACGAGCAGTACTTC	CASSLGVGTVSYEQYF
TRBV6-2/TRBV6-3	-	TRBD1	TRBJ2-7	TGTGCCAGCAGTTCCACTCGCGGGACAGGGGGAGAGCAGTACTTC	CASSSTRGTGGEQYF
TRBV28	-	TRBD2	TRBJ2-1	TGTGCCAGCAGGGGTAGCGGGAGTCGGGATGAGCAGTTCTTC	CASRGSGSRDEQFF
TRBV11-2	-	-	TRBJ2-3	TGTGCCAGCAGCCCCTCGACAGCAGATACGCAGTATTTT	CASSPSTADTQYF
TRBV6-5	-	TRBD1	TRBJ1-2	TGTGCCGTAACGAGGACAGGCTTTAACTATGGCTACACCTTC	CAVTRTGFNYGYTF
TRBV6-4	-	TRBD2	TRBJ2-2	TGTGCCAGCAGCGAAGGTCGGCTAGCGGGAGTGACCGGGGAGCTGTTTTTT	CASSEGRLAGVTGELFF
TRBV4-2	-	TRBD2	TRBJ2-1	TGTGCCAGCAGCCAAGATAGCCGGGGAGGACTAGCCTCCTACAATGAGCAGTTCTTC	CASSQDSRGGLASYNEQFF
TRBV30	-	-	TRBJ2-7	TGTGCCTGGAACCCGAGGGGACTTCGCTTTTTAACGACGAGCTTC	CAWNPRGLRFLTTSF
TRBV11-1	-	-	TRBJ2-7	TGTGCCAGCAGCCCCACTGTCGGTGATCCCTACGAGCAGTACTTC	CASSPTVGDPYEQYF
TRBV28	-	TRBD2	TRBJ2-2	TGTGCCAGCAGTTTAGCGGGAGGGGCCGGGGAGCTGTTTTTT	CASSLAGGAGELFF
TRBV3-1/TRBV3-2	-	TRBD2	TRBJ2-1	TGTGCCAGCAGCCAAGAGTGGACTAGCGGGGGGGATGACAATGAGCAGTTCTTC	CASSQEWTSGGDDNEQFF
TRBV6-5	-	-	TRBJ2-7	TGTGCCAGCAGTTACTCAGGGGTTGAGCAGTACTTC	CASSYSGVEQYF
TRBV3-1/TRBV3-2	-	-	TRBJ2-5	TGTGCCAGCAGCCAAGTTAGGGGCCACACGGAGACCCAGTACTTC	CASSQVRGHTETQYF
TRBV6-2/TRBV6-3	-	-	TRBJ1-1	TGTGCCAGCAGTTATTTCCGAGGGGGGGTAGCTTTCTTT	CASSYFRGGVAFF
TRBV6-5	few	-	TRBJ2-1	TGTGCCAGCAGCCGAGGAACAGGCAAAGAGCAGTTCTTC	CASSRGTGKEQFF
TRBV5-1	-	-	TRBJ1-6	TGCGCCAGCAGGTTGGGAACAGGGTCAAATTCACCCCTCCACTTT	CASRLGTGSNSPLHF
TRBV28	-	-	TRBJ2-7	TGTGCCAGTACACTAAACTACGAGCAGTACTTC	CASTLNYEQYF